One TCR beta chain is described in this entry. Its antigen is unknown. The entry originates in a study of cytomegalovirus exposure and HLA in healthy donors. The PCR used 60 Vbeta and 13 Jbeta primers. Produced via immunoSEQ multiplex PCR; TCRdb's table is partial and in-frame only. The table shows about 190,000 clones, with 75% to 90% occurring only once. Findings and caveats of the study: Generally TCR sequences proved uncommon, though certain public TCRs appeared in numerous donors. Data from an earlier analysis indicated that most TCR beta V segments were productive either about 90% or about 30% of the time. The authors enumerated 180 or so TCR beta chains as linked to cytomegalovirus.

Trimming removed 4 bases from V and 1 base from J, with 12 bases in between. The CDR3 loop spans 15 amino acids. Germline V gene lookup returns CDR1 LGHNA and CDR2 YNFKEQ. The sequenced sample was PBMCs. The clonotype originates from a woman aged 25 to 39 in good health and CMV-seronegative. The V gene is TRBV4-2, the J gene TRBJ2-3, with D possibly being TRBD2 (5 bases). Here the CDR3 reads CASSPERSGTDTQYF. The DNA of the CDR3 is TGTGCCAGCAGCCCCGAGCGGTCTGGCACAGATACGCAGTATTTT.